A selection of T cell receptor beta chains follows, all from one sample in a study of blood T cells in healthy people across ages. TCRdb analysed the 5' RACE reads with MiXCR anew, one entry per CDR3 protein. The top ten hold roughly 10% of the sample, which has approximately 580,000 distinct CDR3 sequences, 24% seen once. These data are also associated with another study on T cells of mothers and their children.

Sequencing was done on a sample of blood. The receptors shown here come from a boy aged 5-17 years in good health. The CDR3 runs from the conserved cysteine through the conserved F or W. A D gene is named only where the DNA matches it firmly. Where a row states a size, it is once, few, many or the class of an expanded clone; other rows omit it.

CDR3 length	V gene	J gene	D gene	clone size	CDR3 protein	CDR3 DNA
17	TRBV7-2	TRBJ2-1	TRBD1	.	CASSLAGVWDRDNEQFF	TGTGCCAGCAGCTTAGCCGGGGTGTGGGACAGGGATAATGAGCAGTTCTTC
13	TRBV20-1	TRBJ1-2	TRBD1	once	CSATGGVLYGYTF	TGCAGTGCAACAGGGGGTGTTCTCTATGGCTACACCTTC
15	TRBV7-3	TRBJ2-1	.	few	CASSLIGAEGAEQFF	TGTGCCAGCAGCTTAATCGGCGCGGAGGGGGCTGAGCAGTTCTTC
16	TRBV20-1	TRBJ2-7	TRBD2	.	CSAISGTSGVSYEQYF	TGCAGTGCTATCAGCGGGACTAGCGGAGTCTCCTACGAGCAGTACTTC
16	TRBV4-3	TRBJ2-7	TRBD1	few	CASSQDPGQGLNEQCF	TGCGCCAGCAGCCAAGATCCGGGACAGGGTCTTAACGAGCAGTGCTTC
16	TRBV9	TRBJ2-1	TRBD2	few	CASSVVQRGGRNEQFF	TGTGCCAGCAGCGTAGTTCAGCGGGGGGGCAGGAATGAGCAGTTCTTC
12	TRBV7-9	TRBJ2-5	.	many	CVLVGVGETQYF	TGTGTCCTAGTGGGGGTCGGGGAGACCCAGTACTTC
15	TRBV9	TRBJ2-1	.	few	CASSPSNWGPNEQFF	TGTGCCAGCAGCCCCTCTAATTGGGGGCCCAATGAGCAGTTCTTC
15	TRBV28	TRBJ1-6	.	few	CASSLTGRYNSPLHF	TGTGCCAGCAGTTTGACGGGACGCTATAATTCACCCCTCCACTTT
15	TRBV7-2	TRBJ1-2	.	many	CASSLGQWTNYGYTF	TGTGCCAGCAGCTTAGGGCAGTGGACTAACTATGGCTACACCTTC
15	TRBV7-6	TRBJ2-7	.	few	CASRMDDTTSYEQYF	TGTGCCAGCAGGATGGATGACACCACCTCCTACGAGCAGTACTTC
13	TRBV5-1	TRBJ1-2	.	many	CASSLVWESGYTF	TGCGCCAGCAGCTTGGTGTGGGAATCTGGCTACACCTTC
15	TRBV19	TRBJ1-5	.	few	CASSIRFGGKGPQHF	TGTGCCAGTAGTATTCGTTTCGGGGGGAAGGGGCCCCAGCATTTT
13	TRBV19	TRBJ2-1	TRBD1	few	CASGQGVYNEQFF	TGTGCCAGTGGCCAGGGGGTTTACAATGAGCAGTTCTTC
16	TRBV5-5	TRBJ2-7	.	.	CASSRTGSRTSYEQYF	TGTGCCAGCAGCCGGACCGGGAGTCGCACTTCCTACGAGCAGTACTTC
12	TRBV3-1	TRBJ1-1	.	.	CASSQMEAEAFF	TGTGCCAGCAGCCAAATGGAGGCTGAAGCTTTCTTT
17	TRBV6-1	TRBJ2-2	.	.	CASTGILGSRDTGELFF	TGTGCCAGCACAGGGATTCTGGGGAGTAGGGACACCGGGGAGCTGTTTTTT
13	TRBV5-5	TRBJ2-5	TRBD2	few	CASSRTSLETQYF	TGTGCCAGCAGCCGGACTAGCTTAGAGACCCAGTACTTC
14	TRBV5-1	TRBJ2-5	TRBD2	.	CASMVAGAQETQYF	TGCGCCAGCATGGTAGCGGGAGCTCAAGAGACCCAGTACTTC
17	TRBV5-1	TRBJ2-1	TRBD2	few	CASSSNSGRMTYNEQFF	TGCGCCAGCAGCTCCAATAGCGGGAGGATGACCTACAATGAGCAGTTCTTC
18	TRBV4-2	TRBJ2-2	TRBD2	.	CASSRTIWASGSNGELFF	TGTGCCAGCAGCCGGACGATTTGGGCTAGCGGGAGTAACGGGGAGCTGTTTTTT
15	TRBV2	TRBJ1-4	TRBD1	few	CASRRQGVSGEKLFF	TGTGCCAGCAGGAGACAGGGGGTATCGGGGGAAAAACTGTTTTTT
14	TRBV20-1	TRBJ2-7	TRBD2	many	CSAPLTSGTYEQYF	TGCAGTGCTCCCCTTACTAGCGGGACCTACGAGCAGTACTTC
15	TRBV7-9	TRBJ1-3	.	.	CASSSRASSGNTIYF	TGTGCCAGCAGCTCCAGGGCGAGCTCTGGAAACACCATATATTTT
16	TRBV7-3	TRBJ2-3	.	.	CASSLTGDLSTDTQYF	TGTGCCAGCAGCTTAACGGGGGACCTAAGCACAGATACGCAGTATTTT
13	TRBV10-3	TRBJ1-2	TRBD1	few	CATHGTANYGYTF	TGTGCCACCCACGGGACAGCTAACTATGGCTACACCTTC